This TCR beta chain originates from a study of shared clonotypes between healthy human individuals. Study-level results: Clonotypes that were shared across a handful of donors made up roughly 5% of naive CD4 clonotypes.

The V gene's germline CDR1 is SNHLY and CDR2 FYNNEI. V was pared by 3 bases and J by 3 bases, with 4 bases of the junction left unmatched. The CDR3 runs to 15 residues. Sequenced by immunoSEQ multiplex PCR; TCRdb stores in-frame clones only, minus some. Among over a million clones listed, approximately 68% were seen once. On this clone itself: What it recognizes is unknown.

This clonotype originated in a man aged 18 to 35 in good health. The chain couples TRBV2 to TRBJ1-4; 7 bases line up with TRBD1. Sequencing was done on a sample of memory CD4+ T cells sorted from blood. Subset specified: CD45RA-negative fraction. The CDR3 nucleotides are TGTGCCAGCAGTGACATACAGGGGCCTAATGAAAAACTGTTTTTT. Translation: CASSDIQGPNEKLFF.